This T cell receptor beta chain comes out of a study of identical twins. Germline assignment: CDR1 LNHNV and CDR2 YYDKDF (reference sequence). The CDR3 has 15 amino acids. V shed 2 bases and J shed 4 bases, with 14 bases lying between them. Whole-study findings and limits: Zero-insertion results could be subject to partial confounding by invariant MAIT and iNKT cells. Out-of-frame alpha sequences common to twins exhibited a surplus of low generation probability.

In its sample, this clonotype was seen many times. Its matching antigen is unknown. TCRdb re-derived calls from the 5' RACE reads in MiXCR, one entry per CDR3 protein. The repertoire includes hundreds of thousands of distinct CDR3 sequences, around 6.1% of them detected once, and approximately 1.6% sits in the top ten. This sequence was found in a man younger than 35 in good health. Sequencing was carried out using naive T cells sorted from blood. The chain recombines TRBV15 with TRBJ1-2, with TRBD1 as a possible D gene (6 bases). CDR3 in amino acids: CATSRTGLSVYGYTF. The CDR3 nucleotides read TGTGCCACCAGCAGAACAGGGCTTTCTGTCTATGGCTACACCTTC.